This T cell receptor beta chain was identified during a study of blood T cells in healthy people across ages. Whole-study results and caveats: With age, beta diversity per million T cells declined roughly linearly, significantly by 40.

Together with a sample-barcoded 5' primer, a J-beta primer mix was included in a second PCR lasting roughly 6 to 12 cycles. Each cDNA molecule carried a tag from a template-switch adaptor that contained 12 random nucleotides. TCRdb re-derived calls from the 5' RACE reads in MiXCR, one entry per CDR3 protein. There are about 1.1 million distinct CDR3 sequences in the sample; about two fifths occur only once, and around 14% lies in the top ten. Trimming took 6 bases from V and 5 from J; bases not matched to a gene: 9. This CDR3 contains 15 residues. On this clonotype itself: Its cognate antigen is unknown.

Donors were systemically healthy Caucasian individuals from Russia aged roughly 6 to 90 years. The extraction recovered at least 5.5 micrograms of total RNA per sample. The sample comprised blood. This chain links TRBV12-3 or TRBV12-4 with TRBJ2-1; 8 bases agree with TRBD2. The origin of this receptor is a man between 18 and 35 years old in good health. The CDR3 loop reads CASSISGGQNNEQFF. The CDR3 bases are TGTGCCAGCAGCATATCGGGGGGGCAAAACAATGAGCAGTTCTTC.